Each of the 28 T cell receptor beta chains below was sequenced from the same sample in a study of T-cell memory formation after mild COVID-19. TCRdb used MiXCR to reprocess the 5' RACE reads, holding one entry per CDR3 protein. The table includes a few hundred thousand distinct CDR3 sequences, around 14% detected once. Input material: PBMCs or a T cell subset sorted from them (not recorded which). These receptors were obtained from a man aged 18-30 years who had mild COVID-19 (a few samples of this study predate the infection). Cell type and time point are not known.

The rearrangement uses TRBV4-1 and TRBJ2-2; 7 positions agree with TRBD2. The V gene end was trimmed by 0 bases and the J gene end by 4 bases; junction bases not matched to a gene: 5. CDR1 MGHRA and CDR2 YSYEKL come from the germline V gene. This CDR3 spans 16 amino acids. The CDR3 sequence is CASSQEVGRATGELFF. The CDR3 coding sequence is TGCGCCAGCAGCCAAGAAGTAGGGAGGGCCACCGGGGAGCTGTTTTTT.

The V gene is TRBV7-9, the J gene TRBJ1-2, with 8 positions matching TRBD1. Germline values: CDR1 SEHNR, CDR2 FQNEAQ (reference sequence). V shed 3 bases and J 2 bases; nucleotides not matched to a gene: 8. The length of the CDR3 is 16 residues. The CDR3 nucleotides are TGTGCCAGCAGCTTGGCAGGGGGCGGAAGAAACTATGGCTACACCTTC. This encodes CASSLAGGGRNYGYTF.

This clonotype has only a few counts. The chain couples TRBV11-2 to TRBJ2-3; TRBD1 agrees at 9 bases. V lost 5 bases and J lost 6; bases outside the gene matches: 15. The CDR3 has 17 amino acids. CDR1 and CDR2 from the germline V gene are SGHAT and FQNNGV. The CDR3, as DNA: TGTGCCAGCAGCGTACTACCCACAGGGGGCGGACGGGATACGCAGTATTTT. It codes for CASSVLPTGGGRDTQYF. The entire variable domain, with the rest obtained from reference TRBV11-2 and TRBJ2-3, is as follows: EAGVAQSPRYKIIEKRQSVAFWCNPISGHATLYWYQQILGQGPKLLIQFQNNGVVDDSQLPKDRFSAERLKGVDSTLKIQPAKLEDSAVYLCASSVLPTGGGRDTQYFGPGTRLTVL.

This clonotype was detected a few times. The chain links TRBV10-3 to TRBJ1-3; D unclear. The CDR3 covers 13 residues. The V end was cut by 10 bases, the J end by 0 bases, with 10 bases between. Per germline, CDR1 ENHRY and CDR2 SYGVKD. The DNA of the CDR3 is TGTGCCACCCAGAAAAGCTCTGGAAACACCATATATTTT. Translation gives CATQKSSGNTIYF.

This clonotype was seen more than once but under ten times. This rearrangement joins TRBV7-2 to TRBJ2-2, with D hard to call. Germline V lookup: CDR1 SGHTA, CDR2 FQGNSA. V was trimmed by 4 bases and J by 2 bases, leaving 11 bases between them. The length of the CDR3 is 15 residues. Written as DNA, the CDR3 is TGTGCCAGCAGCTCGAGACCTGTAAACACCGGGGAGCTGTTTTTT. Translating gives CASSSRPVNTGELFF. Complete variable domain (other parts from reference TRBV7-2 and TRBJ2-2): GAGVSQSPSNKVTEKGKDVELRCDPISGHTALYWYRQSLGQGLEFLIYFQGNSAPDKSGLPSDRFSAERTGGSVSTLTIQRTQQEDSAVYLCASSSRPVNTGELFFGEGSRLTVL.

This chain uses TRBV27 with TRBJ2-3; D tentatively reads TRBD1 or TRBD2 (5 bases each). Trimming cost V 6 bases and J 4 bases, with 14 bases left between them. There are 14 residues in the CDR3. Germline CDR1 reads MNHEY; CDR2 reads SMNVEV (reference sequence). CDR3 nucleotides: TGTGCCAGCAGGCTCGGGGACGCTGCAGATACGCAGTATTTT. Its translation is CASRLGDAADTQYF.

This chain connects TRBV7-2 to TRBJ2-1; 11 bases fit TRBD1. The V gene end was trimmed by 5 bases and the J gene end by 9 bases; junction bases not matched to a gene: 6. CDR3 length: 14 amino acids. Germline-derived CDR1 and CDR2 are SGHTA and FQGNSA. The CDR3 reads CASSPRTGGGEQFF. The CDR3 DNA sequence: TGTGCCAGCAGCCCCCGGACAGGGGGCGGTGAGCAGTTCTTC.

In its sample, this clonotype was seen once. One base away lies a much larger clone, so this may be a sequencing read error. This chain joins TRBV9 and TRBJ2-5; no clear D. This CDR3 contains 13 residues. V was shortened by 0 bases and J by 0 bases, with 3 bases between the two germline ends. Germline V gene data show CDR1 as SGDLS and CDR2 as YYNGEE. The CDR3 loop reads CASSVGYQETQYF. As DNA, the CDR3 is TGTGCCAGCAGCGTAGGCTACCAAGAGACCCAGTACTTC.

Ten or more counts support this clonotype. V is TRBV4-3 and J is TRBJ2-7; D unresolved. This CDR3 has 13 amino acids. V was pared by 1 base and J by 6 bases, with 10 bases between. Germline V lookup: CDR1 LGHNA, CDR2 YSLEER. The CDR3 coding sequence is TGCGCCAGCAGCCAAGGGCCGTATGGCGAGCAGTACGTC. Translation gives CASSQGPYGEQYV.

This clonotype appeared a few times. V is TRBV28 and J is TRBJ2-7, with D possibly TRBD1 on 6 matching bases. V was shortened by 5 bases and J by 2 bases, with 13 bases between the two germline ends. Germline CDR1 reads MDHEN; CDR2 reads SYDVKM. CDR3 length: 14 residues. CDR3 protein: CASSPGGGPYEQYV. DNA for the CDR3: TGTGCCAGCAGTCCCGGTGGGGGCCCCTACGAGCAGTACGTC.

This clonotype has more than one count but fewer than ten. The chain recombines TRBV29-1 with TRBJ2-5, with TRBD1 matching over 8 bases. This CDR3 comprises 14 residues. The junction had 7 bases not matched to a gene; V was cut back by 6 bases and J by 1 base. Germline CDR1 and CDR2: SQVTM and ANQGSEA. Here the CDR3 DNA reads TGCAGCGTCCCAGGGGGCGTACTCCAAGAGACCCAGTACTTC. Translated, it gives CSVPGGVLQETQYF. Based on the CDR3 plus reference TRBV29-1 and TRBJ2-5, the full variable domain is SAVISQKPSRDICQRGTSLTIQCQVDSQVTMMFWYRQQPGQSLTLIATANQGSEATYESGFVIDKFPISRPNLTFSTLTVSNMSPEDSSIYLCSVPGGVLQETQYFGPGTRLLVL.

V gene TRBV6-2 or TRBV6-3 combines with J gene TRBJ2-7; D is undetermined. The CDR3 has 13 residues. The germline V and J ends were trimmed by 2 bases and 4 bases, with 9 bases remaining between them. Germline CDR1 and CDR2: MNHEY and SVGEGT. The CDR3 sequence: CASSYKYKYEQYV. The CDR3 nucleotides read TGTGCCAGCAGTTACAAGTACAAATACGAGCAGTACGTC.

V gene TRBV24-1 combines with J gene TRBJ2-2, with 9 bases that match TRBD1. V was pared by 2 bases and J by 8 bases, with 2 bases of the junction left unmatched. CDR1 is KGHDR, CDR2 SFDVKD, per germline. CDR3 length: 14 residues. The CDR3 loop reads CATSDSGQGGELFF. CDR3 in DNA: TGTGCCACCAGTGATTCCGGACAGGGGGGGGAGCTGTTTTTT.

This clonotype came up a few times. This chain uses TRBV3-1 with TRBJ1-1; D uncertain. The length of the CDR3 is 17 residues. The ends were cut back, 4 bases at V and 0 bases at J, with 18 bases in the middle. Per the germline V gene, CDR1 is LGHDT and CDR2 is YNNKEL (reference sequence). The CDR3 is CASSPSGENPLNTEAFF. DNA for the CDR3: TGTGCCAGCAGCCCTTCGGGAGAAAACCCCTTGAACACTGAAGCTTTCTTT.

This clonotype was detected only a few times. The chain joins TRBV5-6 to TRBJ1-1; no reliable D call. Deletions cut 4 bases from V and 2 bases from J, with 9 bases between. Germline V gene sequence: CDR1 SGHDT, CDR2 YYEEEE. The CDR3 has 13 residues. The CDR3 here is CASSKKSNTEAFF. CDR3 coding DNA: TGTGCCAGCAGCAAGAAGTCAAACACTGAAGCTTTCTTT.

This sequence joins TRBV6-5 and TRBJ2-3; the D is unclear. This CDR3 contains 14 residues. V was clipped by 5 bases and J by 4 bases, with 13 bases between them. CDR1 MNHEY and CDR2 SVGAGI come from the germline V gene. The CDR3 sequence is CASSASSGADTQYF. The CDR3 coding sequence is TGTGCCAGCAGTGCGTCCAGTGGGGCAGATACGCAGTATTTT.

CDR3 sequence reads: CASSRSAANTGELFF. The CDR3, as DNA: TGTGCCAGTAGTCGTTCGGCGGCGAACACCGGGGAGCTGTTTTTT. The chain uses TRBV19 and TRBJ2-2; D is undetermined. There are 15 residues in the CDR3. The germline V gene has CDR1 LNHDA and CDR2 SQIVND (reference sequence). Between the trimmed V and J ends, which lost 5 bases and 0 bases, there was a span of 10 bases.

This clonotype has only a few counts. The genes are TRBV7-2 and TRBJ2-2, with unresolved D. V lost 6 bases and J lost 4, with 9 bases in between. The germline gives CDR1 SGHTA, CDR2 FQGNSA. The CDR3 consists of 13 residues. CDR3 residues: CASSFAATGELFF. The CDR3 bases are TGTGCCAGCAGTTTTGCGGCCACCGGGGAGCTGTTTTTT.

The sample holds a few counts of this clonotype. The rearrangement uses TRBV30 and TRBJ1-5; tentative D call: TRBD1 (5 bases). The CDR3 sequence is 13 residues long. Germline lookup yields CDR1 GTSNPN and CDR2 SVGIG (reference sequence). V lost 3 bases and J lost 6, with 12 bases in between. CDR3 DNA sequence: TGTGCCTGGAGGGGGGGACTTACTCAGCCCCAGCATTTT. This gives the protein CAWRGGLTQPQHF.

CDR3 DNA: TGCAGCGTTGAACTGACCCGCTACGAGCAGTACTTC. Protein: CSVELTRYEQYF. The chain carries TRBV29-1 and TRBJ2-7; no definite D call. CDR3 length: 12 amino acids. CDR1 and CDR2 (germline): SQVTM, ANQGSEA. V lost 2 bases to trimming and J lost 3 bases, with 8 bases between them.

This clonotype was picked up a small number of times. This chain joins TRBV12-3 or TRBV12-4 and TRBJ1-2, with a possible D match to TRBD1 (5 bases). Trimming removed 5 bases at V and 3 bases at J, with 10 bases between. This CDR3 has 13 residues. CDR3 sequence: CASSLDTDYGYTF. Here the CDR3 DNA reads TGTGCCAGCAGTCTGGACACGGACTATGGCTACACCTTC.

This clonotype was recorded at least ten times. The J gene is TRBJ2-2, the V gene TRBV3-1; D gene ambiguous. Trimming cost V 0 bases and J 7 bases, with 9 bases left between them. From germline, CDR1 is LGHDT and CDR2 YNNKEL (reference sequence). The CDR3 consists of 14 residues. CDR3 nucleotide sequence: TGTGCCAGCAGCCAAGATCAGTGGAACGGGGAGCTGTTTTTT. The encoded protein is CASSQDQWNGELFF.

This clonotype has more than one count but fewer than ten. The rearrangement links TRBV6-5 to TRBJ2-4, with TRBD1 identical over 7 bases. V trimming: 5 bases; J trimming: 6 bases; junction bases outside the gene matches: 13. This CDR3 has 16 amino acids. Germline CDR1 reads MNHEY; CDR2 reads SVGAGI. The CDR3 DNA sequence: TGTGCCAGCAGTAGAAACGGACAGGACCCCATAAACATTCAGTACTTC. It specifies CASSRNGQDPINIQYF.

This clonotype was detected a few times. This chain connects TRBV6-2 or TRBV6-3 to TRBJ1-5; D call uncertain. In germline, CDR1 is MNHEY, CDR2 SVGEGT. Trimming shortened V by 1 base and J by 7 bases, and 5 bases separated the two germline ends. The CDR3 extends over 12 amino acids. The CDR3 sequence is CASSYLEQPQHF. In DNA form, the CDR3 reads TGTGCCAGCAGTTACTTGGAACAGCCCCAGCATTTT.

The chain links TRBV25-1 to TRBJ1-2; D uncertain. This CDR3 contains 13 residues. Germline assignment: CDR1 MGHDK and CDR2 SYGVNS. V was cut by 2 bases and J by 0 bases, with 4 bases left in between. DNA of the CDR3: TGTGCCAGCAGTGAACTTGCTAACTATGGCTACACCTTC. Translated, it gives CASSELANYGYTF.

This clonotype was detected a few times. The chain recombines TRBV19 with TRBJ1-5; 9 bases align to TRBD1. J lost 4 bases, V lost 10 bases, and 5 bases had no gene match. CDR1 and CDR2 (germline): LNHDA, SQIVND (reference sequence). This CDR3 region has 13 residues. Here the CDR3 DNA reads TGTGCCACCGCCGGGACAGGGAATCAGCCCCAGCATTTT. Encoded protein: CATAGTGNQPQHF. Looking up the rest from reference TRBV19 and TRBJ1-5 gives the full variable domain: DGGITQSPKYLFRKEGQNVTLSCEQNLNHDAMYWYRQDPGQGLRLIYYSQIVNDFQKGDIAEGYSVSREKKESFPLTVTSAQKNPTAFYLCATAGTGNQPQHFGDGTRLSIL.

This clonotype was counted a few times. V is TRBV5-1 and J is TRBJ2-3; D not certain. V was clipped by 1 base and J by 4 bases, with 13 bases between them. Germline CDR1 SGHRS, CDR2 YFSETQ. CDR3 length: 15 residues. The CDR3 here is CASSLLGSLADTQYF. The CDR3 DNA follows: TGCGCCAGCAGCTTGCTTGGCAGCCTCGCAGATACGCAGTATTTT.

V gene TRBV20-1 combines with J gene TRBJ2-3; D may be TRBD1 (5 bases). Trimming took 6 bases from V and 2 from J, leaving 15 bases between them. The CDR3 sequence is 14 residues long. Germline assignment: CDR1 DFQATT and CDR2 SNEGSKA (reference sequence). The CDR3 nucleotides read TGCAGTGCACCTGTAGCAGGGAACACAGATACGCAGTATTTT. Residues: CSAPVAGNTDTQYF.